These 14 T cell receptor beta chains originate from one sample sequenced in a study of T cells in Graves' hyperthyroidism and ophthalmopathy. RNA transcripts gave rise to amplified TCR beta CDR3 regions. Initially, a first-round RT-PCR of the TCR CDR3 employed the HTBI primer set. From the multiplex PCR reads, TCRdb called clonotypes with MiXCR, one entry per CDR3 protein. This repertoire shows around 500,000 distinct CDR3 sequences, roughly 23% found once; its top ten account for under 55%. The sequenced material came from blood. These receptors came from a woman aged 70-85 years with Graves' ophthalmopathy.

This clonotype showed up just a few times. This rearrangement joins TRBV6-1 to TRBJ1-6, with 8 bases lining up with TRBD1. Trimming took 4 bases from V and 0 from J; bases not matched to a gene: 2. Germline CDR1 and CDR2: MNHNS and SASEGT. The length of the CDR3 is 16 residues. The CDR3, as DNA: TGTGCCAGCAGTGGGGACAGGAACTCCTATAATTCACCCCTCCACTTT. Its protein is CASSGDRNSYNSPLHF.

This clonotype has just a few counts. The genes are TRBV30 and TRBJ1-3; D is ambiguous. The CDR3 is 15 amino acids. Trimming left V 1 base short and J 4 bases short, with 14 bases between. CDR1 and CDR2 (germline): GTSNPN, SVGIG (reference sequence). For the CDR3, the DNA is TGTGCCTGGAGTGGCATCCCGGAGGTGGGAAACACCATATATTTT. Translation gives CAWSGIPEVGNTIYF.

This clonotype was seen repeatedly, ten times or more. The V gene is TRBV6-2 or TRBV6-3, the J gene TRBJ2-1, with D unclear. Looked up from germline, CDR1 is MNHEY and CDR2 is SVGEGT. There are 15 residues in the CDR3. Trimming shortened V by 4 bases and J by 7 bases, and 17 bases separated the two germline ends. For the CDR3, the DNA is TGTGCCAGCAGTTTCGCCCAGCCGGTCGGGAATGAGCAGTTCTTC. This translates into CASSFAQPVGNEQFF.

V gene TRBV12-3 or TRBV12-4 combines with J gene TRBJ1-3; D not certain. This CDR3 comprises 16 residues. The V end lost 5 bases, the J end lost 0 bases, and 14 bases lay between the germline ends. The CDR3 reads CASSAHMRGSGNTIYF. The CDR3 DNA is TGTGCCAGCAGTGCCCACATGCGGGGCTCTGGAAACACCATATATTTT.

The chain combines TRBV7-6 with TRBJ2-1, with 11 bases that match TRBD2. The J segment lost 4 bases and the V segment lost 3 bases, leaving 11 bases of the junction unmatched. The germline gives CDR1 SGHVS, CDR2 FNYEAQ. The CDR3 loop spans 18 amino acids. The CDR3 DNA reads TGTGCCAGCAGCTTGGAAGGGAGGGGACTAGCGGATTACAATGAGCAGTTCTTC. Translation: CASSLEGRGLADYNEQFF.

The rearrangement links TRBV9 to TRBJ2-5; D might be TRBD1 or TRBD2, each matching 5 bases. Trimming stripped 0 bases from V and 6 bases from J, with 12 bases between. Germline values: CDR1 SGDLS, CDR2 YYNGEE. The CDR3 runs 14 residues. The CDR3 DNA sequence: TGTGCCAGCAGCGTAGTTGACGGGGCTAAGACCCAGTACTTC. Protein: CASSVVDGAKTQYF.

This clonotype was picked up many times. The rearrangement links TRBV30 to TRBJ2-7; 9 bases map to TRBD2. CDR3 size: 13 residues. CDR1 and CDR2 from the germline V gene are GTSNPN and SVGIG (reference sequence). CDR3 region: CAFLAGPSYEQYF. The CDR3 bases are TGTGCTTTCCTAGCGGGGCCTTCCTACGAGCAGTACTTC.

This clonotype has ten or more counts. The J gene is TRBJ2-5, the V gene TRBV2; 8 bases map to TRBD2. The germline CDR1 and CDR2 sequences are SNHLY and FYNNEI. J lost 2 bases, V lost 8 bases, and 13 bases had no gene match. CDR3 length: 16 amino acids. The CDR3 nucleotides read TGTGCCAGCCGAGGGGCTAGCGGGCCGAAGCAAGAGACCCAGTACTTC. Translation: CASRGASGPKQETQYF. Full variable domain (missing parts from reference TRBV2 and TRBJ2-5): EPEVTQTPSHQVTQMGQEVILRCVPISNHLYFYWYRQILGQKVEFLVSFYNNEISEKSEIFDDQFSVERPDGSNFTLKIRSTKLEDSAMYFCASRGASGPKQETQYFGPGTRLLVL.

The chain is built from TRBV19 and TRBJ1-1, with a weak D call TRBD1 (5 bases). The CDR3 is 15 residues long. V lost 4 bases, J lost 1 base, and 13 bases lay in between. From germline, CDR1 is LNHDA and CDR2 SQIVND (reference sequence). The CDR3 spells CASSNPGGKNTEAFF. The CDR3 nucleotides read TGTGCCAGTAGTAATCCTGGGGGAAAGAACACTGAAGCTTTCTTT.

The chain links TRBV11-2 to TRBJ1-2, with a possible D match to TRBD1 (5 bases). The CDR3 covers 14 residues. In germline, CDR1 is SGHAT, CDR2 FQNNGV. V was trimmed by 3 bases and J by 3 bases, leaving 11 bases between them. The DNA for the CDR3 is TGTGCCAGCAGCTTGGCAGGGTCTTACTATGGCTACACCTTC. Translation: CASSLAGSYYGYTF.

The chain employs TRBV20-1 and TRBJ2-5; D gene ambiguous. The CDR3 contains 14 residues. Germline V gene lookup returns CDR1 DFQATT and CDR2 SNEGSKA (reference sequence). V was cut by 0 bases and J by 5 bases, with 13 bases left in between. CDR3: CSARDLGASETQYF. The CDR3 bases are TGCAGTGCTAGAGATCTTGGAGCATCGGAGACCCAGTACTTC.

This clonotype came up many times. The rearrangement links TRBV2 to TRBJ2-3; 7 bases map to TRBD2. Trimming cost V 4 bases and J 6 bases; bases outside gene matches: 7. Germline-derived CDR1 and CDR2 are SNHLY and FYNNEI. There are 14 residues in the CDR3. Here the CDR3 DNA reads TGTGCCAGCAGTGTTCAAGTGGGAGGGGATACGCAGTATTTT. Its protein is CASSVQVGGDTQYF.

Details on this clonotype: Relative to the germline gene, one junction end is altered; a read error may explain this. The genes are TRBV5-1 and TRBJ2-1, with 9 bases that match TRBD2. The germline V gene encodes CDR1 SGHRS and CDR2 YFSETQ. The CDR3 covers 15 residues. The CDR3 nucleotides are TGCGCCAGCAGATCTAGCGGGATCTCCTACAATGAGCAGCTCTTC. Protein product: CASRSSGISYNEQLF.

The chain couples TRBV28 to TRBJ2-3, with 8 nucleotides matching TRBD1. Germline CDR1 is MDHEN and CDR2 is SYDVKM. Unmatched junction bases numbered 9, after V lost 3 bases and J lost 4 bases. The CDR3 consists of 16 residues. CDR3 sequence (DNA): TGTGCCAGCAGTTTCCAGGGGGCGATTGGGGCAGATACGCAGTATTTT. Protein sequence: CASSFQGAIGADTQYF.